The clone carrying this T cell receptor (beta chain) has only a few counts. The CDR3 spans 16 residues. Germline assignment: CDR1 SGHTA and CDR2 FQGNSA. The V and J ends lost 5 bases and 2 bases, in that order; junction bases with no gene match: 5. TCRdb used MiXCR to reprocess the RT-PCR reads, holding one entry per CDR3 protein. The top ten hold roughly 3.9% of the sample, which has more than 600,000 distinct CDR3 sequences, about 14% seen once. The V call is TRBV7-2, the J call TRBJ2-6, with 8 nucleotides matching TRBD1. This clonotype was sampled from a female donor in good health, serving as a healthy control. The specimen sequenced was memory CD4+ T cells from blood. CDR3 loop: CASSPRTGTGANVLTF. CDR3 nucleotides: TGTGCCAGCAGCCCTAGGACAGGGACTGGGGCCAACGTCCTGACTTTC.